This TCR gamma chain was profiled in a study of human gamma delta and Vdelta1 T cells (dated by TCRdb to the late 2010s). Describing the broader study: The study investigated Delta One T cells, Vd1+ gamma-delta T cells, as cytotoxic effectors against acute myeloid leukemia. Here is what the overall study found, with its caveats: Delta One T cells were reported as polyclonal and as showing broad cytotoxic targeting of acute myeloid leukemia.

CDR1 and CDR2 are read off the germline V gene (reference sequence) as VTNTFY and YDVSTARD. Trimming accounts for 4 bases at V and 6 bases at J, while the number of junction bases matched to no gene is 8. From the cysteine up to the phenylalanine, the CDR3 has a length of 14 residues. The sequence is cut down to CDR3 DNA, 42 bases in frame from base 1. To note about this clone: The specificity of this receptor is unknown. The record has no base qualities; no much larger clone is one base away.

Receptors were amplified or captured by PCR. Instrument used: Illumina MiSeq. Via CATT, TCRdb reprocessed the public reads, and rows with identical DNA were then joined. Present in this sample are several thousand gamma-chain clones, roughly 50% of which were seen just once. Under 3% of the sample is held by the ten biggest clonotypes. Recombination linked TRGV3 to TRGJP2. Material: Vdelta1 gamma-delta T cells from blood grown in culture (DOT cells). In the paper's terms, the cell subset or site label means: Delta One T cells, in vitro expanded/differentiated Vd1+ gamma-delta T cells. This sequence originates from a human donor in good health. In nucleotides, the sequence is TGTGCCACCTGGGATCGGGGGGGTGATTGGATCAAGACGTTT. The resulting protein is CATWDRGGDWIKTF.